This TCR beta chain was identified during a study of blood T cell repertoires in COVID-19 (dated by TCRdb to the early 2020s). About the investigation overall: The collaborator samples originated in the United States, Italy and Spain and spanned the acute and convalescent phases of COVID-19. The material from the prospective study consisted of cDNA or gDNA derived from T cells, B-cell-depleted T cells, or PBMCs. Subjects who had been exposed to COVID-19, were actively infected with it, or had recovered from it provided the deeply sampled blood TCRbeta repertoires that made up the dataset. The repertoires were made available in a free public database intended to serve as a resource for research on the immune response to SARS-CoV-2. Samples were obtained from the ongoing ImmuneRACE study (first 160 participants) and from 1,254 subjects provided by 6 global collaborators. A de-identified subject ID, COVID-19 status, age in years and sex were almost always included in the sample metadata. Where available, HLA class I and class II types were taken from metadata supplied by the sample provider and were not determined by assay-based typing.

TCRbeta CDR3 regions were amplified from genomic DNA using the immunoSEQ Assay, a bias-controlled multiplex PCR. The published analysis was carried out like this. The number of nucleated cells in each sample was estimated from the amplification of reference gene primers within the assay. Sequence reads were collapsed and filtered to measure the absolute abundance of every unique TCRbeta CDR3 rearrangement. Productive Simpson clonality was computed per sample as the square root of Simpson's diversity index over productive rearrangements. TCRdb provides this immuneACCESS table in a form limited to in-frame rearrangements. Some clones are lacking; in checked studies, under half of them reflect an unresolved V gene, and why the rest are absent is not known. V and J calls and clone size follow that table, whereas D and trimming were derived from the DNA. This sample holds about 34,000 clones; approximately 80% were observed only once. The biggest ten clones account for around 29% of the sample.

Study-wide conclusions, independent of this receptor: Clinical and demographic metadata were provided uncurated, with the amount varying by source and participant.

Each collaborating institution followed its own protocols to collect whole blood in K2EDTA tubes. For TCRbeta analysis, collaborators shipped samples in one of three forms: frozen whole blood, isolated PBMCs, or DNA extracted from either of those sample types. As concerns this clone: What antigen it recognizes has not been identified. No base-level quality is on record; no much larger clone is a single base apart.

V is cut by 4 bases and J by 8 bases, and the space between the germline ends is 21 bases. From a lookup of the germline V gene (reference sequence), CDR1 and CDR2 are SGHNT and YYREEE. The CDR3, cysteine through phenylalanine, is 15 amino acids long. The entry retains the CDR3 DNA only, 45 bases that are in frame from base 1. The chain was built from TRBV5-4 and TRBJ1-2; the D gene is perhaps TRBD1, on 5 matching bases. The sequence was collected from a man older than 75 with acute or convalescent COVID-19. The sequenced material came from peripheral blood. At the DNA level, the sequence is TGTGCCAGCAGCCCTCCGGGGGACCCAACGCGAGGCTACACCTTC. Translated, it reads CASSPPGDPTRGYTF.